Below are 19 T cell receptor beta chains sequenced from a single sample in a study of OX40 agonist ivuxolimab in advanced cancers. The table came from immunoSEQ multiplex PCR; TCRdb's copy has only in-frame clones and leaves some out. Of approximately 77,000 clones in the sample, about 84% are singletons; the top ten hold 0.45% to 0.65%. The sequencing here drew on CD4+ or CD8+ T cells sorted from blood, taken in a trial of the OX40 agonist ivuxolimab. These receptors all stem from an adult with an advanced solid tumor such as melanoma, head and neck, liver or kidney cancer.

J is TRBJ1-1 and V is TRBV5-1, with D possibly TRBD1 on 6 matching bases. CDR3 size: 17 residues. Deletions cut 0 bases from V and 0 bases from J, with 15 bases between. The germline gives CDR1 SGHRS, CDR2 YFSETQ. CDR3: CASSLGGFRGLNTEAFF. In nucleotides, the CDR3 is TGCGCCAGCAGCTTGGGAGGGTTCAGGGGACTGAACACTGAAGCTTTCTTT. Filled out from reference TRBV5-1 and TRBJ1-1, the complete variable domain reads KAGVTQTPRYLIKTRGQQVTLSCSPISGHRSVSWYQQTPGQGLQFLFEYFSETQRNKGNFPGRFSGRQFSNSRSEMNVSTLELGDSALYLCASSLGGFRGLNTEAFFGQGTRLTVV.

As regards this clone: At one of its ends the junction is not consistent with the germline gene, which may arise from a read error. The chain links TRBV11-2 to TRBJ2-1; 12 positions agree with TRBD2. Germline assignment: CDR1 SGHAT and CDR2 FQNNGV. The CDR3 is 12 residues long. In DNA, the CDR3 is TGTGCCAGCAGCTTTCGGACTAGCGGGAAGCTCTTC. It encodes CASSFRTSGKLF.

This clone showed up just once. This rearrangement joins TRBV6-6 to TRBJ1-2; D is perhaps TRBD1 (5 bases). The V and J ends lost 6 bases and 5 bases respectively, with 13 bases between them. The germline gives CDR1 MNHNY, CDR2 SVGAGI (reference sequence). CDR3 size: 13 residues. CDR3 DNA sequence: TGTGCCAGCAGCCCCGGACAAATTTATGGCTACACCTTC. Protein: CASSPGQIYGYTF.

The chain uses TRBV27 and TRBJ2-7, with TRBD1 matching 7 bases. The CDR3 is 14 amino acids. The ends lost 5 bases at V and 3 bases at J; junction bases unmatched: 7. Germline CDR1 is MNHEY and CDR2 is SMNVEV (reference sequence). CDR3 nucleotide sequence: TGTGCCAGCAGTAGTACCGGGACAGTCTACGAGCAGTACTTC. As protein: CASSSTGTVYEQYF.

V is TRBV5-4 and J is TRBJ2-6; D unresolved. The CDR3 is 16 residues long. Germline loops: CDR1 SGHNT, CDR2 YYREEE (reference sequence). V was cut by 0 bases and J by 4 bases, with 11 bases left in between. CDR3 nucleotides: TGTGCCAGCAGCTTGGAATTGCAGGCCGGGGCCAACGTCCTGACTTTC. Translated, it gives CASSLELQAGANVLTF.

This clone was seen a single time. V gene TRBV28 combines with J gene TRBJ1-5; the match to TRBD1 covers 7 bases. The CDR3 spans 14 residues. The V gene's germline CDR1 is MDHEN and CDR2 SYDVKM. Unmatched junction bases numbered 8, after V lost 6 bases and J lost 6 bases. The CDR3 region is CASRDGTVRQPQHF. Written as DNA, the CDR3 is TGTGCCAGCAGGGATGGGACAGTCCGTCAGCCCCAGCATTTT.

V usage is TRBV19 and J usage is TRBJ1-2; no clear D. V was shortened by 5 bases and J by 6 bases, with 16 bases between the two germline ends. Per germline, CDR1 LNHDA and CDR2 SQIVND (reference sequence). The length of the CDR3 is 14 residues. CDR3 DNA: TGTGCCAGTAGTTCGATATTTGTGCTCAATGGCTACACCTTC. It codes for CASSSIFVLNGYTF.

The genes are TRBV28 and TRBJ1-4, with TRBD1 matching 9 bases. The trim removed 4 bases at V and 0 bases at J, leaving 3 bases unmatched. The germline V gene encodes CDR1 MDHEN and CDR2 SYDVKM. The CDR3 runs 16 residues. Here the CDR3 reads CASSSGTGTTNEKLFF. CDR3 nucleotide sequence: TGTGCCAGCAGTTCCGGGACAGGGACAACTAATGAAAAACTGTTTTTT.

V is TRBV2 and J is TRBJ2-3, with 10 bases identical to TRBD2. Germline CDR1 is SNHLY and CDR2 is FYNNEI. V dropped 1 base and J dropped 1; count of bases not matched to a gene: 8. This CDR3 region has 18 residues. CDR3 DNA: TGTGCCAGCAGTGAAGGGCGGAGCGGGGGGGCCCGCACAGATACGCAGTATTTT. Amino acid sequence: CASSEGRSGGARTDTQYF.

The chain recombines TRBV5-8 with TRBJ2-7; TRBD1 is a possible D gene (6 bases). The CDR3 consists of 13 residues. V was pared by 0 bases and J by 4 bases, with 8 bases between. CDR1 SGHTS and CDR2 YDEGEE come from the germline V gene. The CDR3 spells CASSLADRYEQYF. The CDR3 DNA follows: TGTGCCAGCAGCTTGGCGGACAGATACGAGCAGTACTTC.

The rearrangement links TRBV5-8 to TRBJ1-5, with D uncertain. Trimming pared 2 bases from V and 3 bases from J, leaving 9 bases between. CDR1 and CDR2 (germline): SGHTS, YDEGEE. The CDR3 length is 14 residues. The CDR3 spells CASSFYRDNQPQHF. Written as DNA, the CDR3 is TGTGCCAGCAGCTTTTACCGGGACAATCAGCCCCAGCATTTT.

This clone was recorded once. The chain uses TRBV29-1 and TRBJ2-5, with 13 bases fitting TRBD2. The J segment lost 4 bases and the V segment lost 6 bases, leaving 2 bases of the junction unmatched. CDR3 size: 13 residues. In germline, CDR1 is SQVTM, CDR2 ANQGSEA. The CDR3 region has the DNA TGCAGCGTCGGACTAGCGGGAGCAGAGACCCAGTACTTC. This encodes CSVGLAGAETQYF. Full variable domain (remainder filled in from reference TRBV29-1 and TRBJ2-5): SAVISQKPSRDICQRGTSLTIQCQVDSQVTMMFWYRQQPGQSLTLIATANQGSEATYESGFVIDKFPISRPNLTFSTLTVSNMSPEDSSIYLCSVGLAGAETQYFGPGTRLLVL.

V is TRBV11-1 and J is TRBJ2-5, with TRBD1 as a possible D gene (6 bases). V was pared by 3 bases and J by 4 bases, with 15 bases between. CDR3 length equals 15 residues. CDR1 and CDR2 (germline): SGHAT, FQDESV (reference sequence). The CDR3, as DNA: TGTGCCAGCAGCTTCTCTGCAGGGGTGAGAGAGACCCAGTACTTC. It specifies CASSFSAGVRETQYF.

The CDR3: CASSPGQFYMNTEAFF. The DNA for the CDR3 is TGTGCCAGCAGTCCGGGACAGTTTTATATGAACACTGAAGCTTTCTTT. V gene TRBV27 combines with J gene TRBJ1-1, with 7 bases lining up with TRBD1. Looked up from germline, CDR1 is MNHEY and CDR2 is SMNVEV (reference sequence). Germline trimming cut 5 bases from V and 0 bases from J; bases unmatched to any gene: 9. The CDR3 loop spans 16 amino acids.

The chain uses TRBV2 and TRBJ2-7; 7 nucleotides line up with TRBD1. CDR3 length: 12 amino acids. V was clipped by 6 bases and J by 2 bases; unmatched bases: 1. Germline V gene sequence: CDR1 SNHLY, CDR2 FYNNEI. The CDR3 loop is CASRTGTYEQYF. The CDR3 DNA reads as TGTGCCAGCAGGACAGGGACCTACGAGCAGTACTTC.

The chain links TRBV7-9 to TRBJ1-1, with D maybe TRBD1 (5 bases). From germline, CDR1 is SEHNR and CDR2 FQNEAQ (reference sequence). Trimming pared 1 base from V and 3 bases from J, leaving 12 bases between. This CDR3 comprises 15 residues. This CDR3 is CASSLGTRGDTEAFF. CDR3 coding DNA: TGTGCCAGCAGCTTAGGAACACGGGGGGACACTGAAGCTTTCTTT.

The chain recombines TRBV28 with TRBJ1-1, with D unresolved. V was pared by 6 bases and J by 4 bases, with 9 bases between. The germline V gene has CDR1 MDHEN and CDR2 SYDVKM. This CDR3 spans 12 amino acids. CDR3 DNA sequence: TGTGCCAGCAGGGCAGGCGGCACTGAAGCTTTCTTT. Its protein product is CASRAGGTEAFF.

The CDR3 protein is CASSLDPLQGAAFF. The CDR3 DNA is TGCGCCAGCAGCCTTGATCCCTTACAGGGGGCAGCTTTCTTT. The chain carries TRBV5-1 and TRBJ1-1; TRBD1 aligns across 9 bases. Trimming at V came to 4 bases and at J to 10 bases, leaving 11 bases not matched to a gene. Germline values: CDR1 SGHRS, CDR2 YFSETQ. The CDR3 consists of 14 residues.

This clone is medium-sized by share. This rearrangement joins TRBV19 to TRBJ2-7; 8 bases line up with TRBD2. This CDR3 is built from 15 residues. Trimming removed 6 bases from V and 4 bases from J; junction bases left unmatched: 11. Germline values: CDR1 LNHDA, CDR2 SQIVND (reference sequence). The CDR3 coding sequence is TGTGCCAGTAGACTCGGGGCTAGCGGGTTATACGAGCAGTACTTC. It translates to CASRLGASGLYEQYF.